This T cell receptor (beta chain) originates from a study of cytomegalovirus exposure and HLA in healthy donors. Primers: 60 Vbeta forward and 13 Jbeta reverse. The assay was immunoSEQ multiplex PCR, and TCRdb's table has in-frame clones only and misses some. This table holds some 96,000 clones, under 65% found once. Germline loops: CDR1 MDHEN, CDR2 SYDVKM. V was cut by 5 bases and J by 3 bases, with 4 bases left in between. This CDR3 comprises 11 residues. Sequencing input: PBMCs. The chain is built from TRBV28 and TRBJ2-5; D gene uncertain. The TCR originated in a man in his sixties in good health and CMV-seronegative. The CDR3 DNA follows: TGTGCCAGCAGTCTAGAAGAGACCCAGTACTTC. Protein: CASSLEETQYF.